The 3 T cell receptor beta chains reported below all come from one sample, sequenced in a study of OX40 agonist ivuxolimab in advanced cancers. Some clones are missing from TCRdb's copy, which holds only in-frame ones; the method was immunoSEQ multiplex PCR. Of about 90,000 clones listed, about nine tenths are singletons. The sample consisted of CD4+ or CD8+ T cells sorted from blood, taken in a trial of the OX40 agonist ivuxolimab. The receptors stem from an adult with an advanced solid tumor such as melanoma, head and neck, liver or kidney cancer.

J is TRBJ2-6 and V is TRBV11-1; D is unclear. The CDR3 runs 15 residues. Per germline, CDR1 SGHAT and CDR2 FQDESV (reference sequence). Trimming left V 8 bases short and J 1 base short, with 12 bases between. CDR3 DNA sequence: TGTGCCAGCGGCCCGACGGAATCTGGGGCCAACGTCCTGACTTTC. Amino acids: CASGPTESGANVLTF.

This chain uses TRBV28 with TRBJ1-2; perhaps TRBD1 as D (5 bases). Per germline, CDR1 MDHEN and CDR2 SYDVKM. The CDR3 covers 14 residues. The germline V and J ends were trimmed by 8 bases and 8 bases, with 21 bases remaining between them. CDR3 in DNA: TGTGCCAGCGGACGGGGGACTCTCGAAAGGGGCTACACCTTC. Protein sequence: CASGRGTLERGYTF.

The CDR3 bases are TGTGCCAGCAGTTTGGACAGGGGGACGGGTGAGCAGTACTTC. Translation: CASSLDRGTGEQYF. The chain uses TRBV7-9 and TRBJ2-7, with 10 positions matching TRBD1. Germline CDR1 and CDR2: SEHNR and FQNEAQ (reference sequence). V lost 6 bases and J lost 7; bases outside the gene matches: 9. The CDR3 loop spans 14 amino acids.